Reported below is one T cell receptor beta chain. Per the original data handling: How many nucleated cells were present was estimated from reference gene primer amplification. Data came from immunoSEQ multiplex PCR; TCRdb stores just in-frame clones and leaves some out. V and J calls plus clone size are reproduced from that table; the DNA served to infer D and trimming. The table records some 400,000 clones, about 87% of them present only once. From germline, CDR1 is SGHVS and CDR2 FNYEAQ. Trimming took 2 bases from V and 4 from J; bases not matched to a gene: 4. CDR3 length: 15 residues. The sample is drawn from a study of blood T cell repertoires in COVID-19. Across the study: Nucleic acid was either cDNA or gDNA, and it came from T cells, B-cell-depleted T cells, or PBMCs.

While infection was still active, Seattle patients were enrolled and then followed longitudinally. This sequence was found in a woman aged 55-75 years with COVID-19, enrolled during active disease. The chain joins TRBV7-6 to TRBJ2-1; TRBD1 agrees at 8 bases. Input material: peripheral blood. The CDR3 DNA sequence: TGTGCCAGCAGCTTAAACAGGGGGTTTTACAATGAGCAGTTCTTC. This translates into CASSLNRGFYNEQFF.